Listed below are T cell receptor beta chains from one sample, sequenced in a study of T-cell memory formation after mild COVID-19. TCRdb passed the 5' RACE reads through MiXCR, listing each CDR3 protein once. The sample yields roughly 250,000 distinct CDR3 sequences, over 15% seen once. The material sequenced was PBMCs or a T cell subset sorted from them (not recorded which). The source is a man aged 18 to 30 who had mild COVID-19 (a few samples of this study predate the infection). Cell type and time point are not known. Both conserved end residues are part of each CDR3. The order of the fields is V gene, CDR3 protein.

>TRBV6-2/TRBV6-3
CASRIGQGRNQPQHF
>TRBV20-1
CSAPSRHEQYF
>TRBV9
CASSPSTGNYGYTF
>TRBV28
CASSLKGIQPQHF
>TRBV6-5
CASSSRTSGGYNEQFF
>TRBV7-9
CASSLWGQGDDGYTF
>TRBV7-8
CASSDRVSREQFF
>TRBV24-1
CATSDRDRGAGETQYF
>TRBV7-3
CASSLGGGGLLQETQYF
>TRBV7-2
CASSLVLGATDTQYF
>TRBV29-1
CSVEGSRGSSYEQYF
>TRBV7-3
CASSQDRWDTEAFF
>TRBV4-3
CASSQDGVSGRDTQYF
>TRBV20-1
CSALTGTSTDTQYF
>TRBV2
CASSETLTGLATDTQYF
>TRBV21-1
CASSQAGRAHEQFF
>TRBV21-1
CASSKAGTGANVLTF
>TRBV20-1
CSAPQTSGGFNEQFF
>TRBV7-9
CASSDLQGVYTF
>TRBV7-9
CASSPDRDAFF
>TRBV7-3
CASSLIGGEETQYF
>TRBV5-1
CASSSRSGANVLTF
>TRBV5-1
CASSPNQGTDTQYF
>TRBV7-6
CASSWDSSYNSPLHF
>TRBV28
CASSPHGDRVGYTF
>TRBV6-2/TRBV6-3
CASSYSSQAAGELFF
>TRBV6-6
CASSRPGGTEAFF
>TRBV5-1
CASSSGTGTYQETQYF
>TRBV5-1
CASSPGTGPQPQHF
>TRBV7-3
CASSRSSSTSTDTQYF
>TRBV5-1
CASSSGRVFPYEQYF